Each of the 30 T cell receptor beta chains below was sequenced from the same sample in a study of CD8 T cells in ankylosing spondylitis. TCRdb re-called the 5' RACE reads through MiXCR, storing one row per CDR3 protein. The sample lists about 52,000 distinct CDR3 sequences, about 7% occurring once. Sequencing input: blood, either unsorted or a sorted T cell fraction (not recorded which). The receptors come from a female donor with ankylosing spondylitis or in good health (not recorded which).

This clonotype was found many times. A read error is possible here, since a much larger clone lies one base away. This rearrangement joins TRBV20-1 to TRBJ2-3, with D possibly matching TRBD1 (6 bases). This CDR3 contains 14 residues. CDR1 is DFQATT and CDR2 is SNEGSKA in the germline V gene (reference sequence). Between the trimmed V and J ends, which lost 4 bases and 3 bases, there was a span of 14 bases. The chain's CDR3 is CSATRTEKTDTQYF. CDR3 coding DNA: TGCAGTGCTACCCGGACAGAAAAAACAGATACGCAGTATTTT.

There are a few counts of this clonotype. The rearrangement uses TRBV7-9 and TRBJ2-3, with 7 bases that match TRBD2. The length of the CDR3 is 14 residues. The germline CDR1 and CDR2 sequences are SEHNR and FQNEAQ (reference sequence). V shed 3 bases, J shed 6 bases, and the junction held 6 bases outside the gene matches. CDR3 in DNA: TGTGCCAGCAGCTTTCAGCGGGAAGGGGATACGCAGTATTTT. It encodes CASSFQREGDTQYF.

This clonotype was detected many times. In nucleotides, the CDR3 is TGCGCCAGCAGCTTGGATGGCGCCTCTGGGGCCAACGTCCTGACTTTC. This codes for CASSLDGASGANVLTF. The V and J genes are TRBV5-1 and TRBJ2-6; D call uncertain. Germline assignment: CDR1 SGHRS and CDR2 YFSETQ. CDR3 length equals 16 residues. V was cut by 0 bases and J by 0 bases, with 7 bases left in between.

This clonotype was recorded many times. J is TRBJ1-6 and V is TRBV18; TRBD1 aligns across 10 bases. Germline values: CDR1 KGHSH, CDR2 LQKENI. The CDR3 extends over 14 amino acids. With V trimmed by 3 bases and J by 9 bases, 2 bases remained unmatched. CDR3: CASSPGQGPSPLHF. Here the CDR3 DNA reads TGTGCCAGCTCACCGGGACAGGGGCCTTCACCCCTCCACTTT.

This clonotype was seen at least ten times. DNA of the CDR3: TGCAGTGCTAGAGACCCGAACAGGGGATTAGAGACCCAGTACTTC. It yields the protein CSARDPNRGLETQYF. The J gene is TRBJ2-5, the V gene TRBV20-1, with 7 bases fitting TRBD1. The germline V gene encodes CDR1 DFQATT and CDR2 SNEGSKA (reference sequence). V dropped 0 bases and J dropped 4; count of bases not matched to a gene: 8. This CDR3 is built from 15 residues.

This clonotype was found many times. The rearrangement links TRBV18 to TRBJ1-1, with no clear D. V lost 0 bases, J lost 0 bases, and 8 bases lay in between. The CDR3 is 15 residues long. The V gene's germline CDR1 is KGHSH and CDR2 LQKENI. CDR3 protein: CASSPPLSLNTEAFF. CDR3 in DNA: TGTGCCAGCTCACCACCGCTGTCCTTGAACACTGAAGCTTTCTTT. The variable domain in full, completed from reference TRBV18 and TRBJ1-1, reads NAGVMQNPRHLVRRRGQEARLRCSPMKGHSHVYWYRQLPEEGLKFMVYLQKENIIDESGMPKERFSAEFPKEGPSILRIQQVVRGDSAAYFCASSPPLSLNTEAFFGQGTRLTVV.

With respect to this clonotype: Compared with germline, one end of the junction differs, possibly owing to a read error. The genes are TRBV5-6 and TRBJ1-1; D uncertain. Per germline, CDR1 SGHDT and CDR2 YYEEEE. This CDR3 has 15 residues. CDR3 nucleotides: TGTGCCATCAGCCCCGGCCTTCAATGGAACACTGAAGCTTTCTTT. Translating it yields CAISPGLQWNTEAFF.

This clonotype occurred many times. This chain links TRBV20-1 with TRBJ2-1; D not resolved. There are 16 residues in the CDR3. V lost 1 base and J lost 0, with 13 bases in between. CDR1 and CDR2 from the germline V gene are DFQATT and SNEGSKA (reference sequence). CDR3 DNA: TGCAGTGCTAGAGTGAGTTTGGCGTTCTCCTACAATGAGCAGTTCTTC. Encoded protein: CSARVSLAFSYNEQFF.

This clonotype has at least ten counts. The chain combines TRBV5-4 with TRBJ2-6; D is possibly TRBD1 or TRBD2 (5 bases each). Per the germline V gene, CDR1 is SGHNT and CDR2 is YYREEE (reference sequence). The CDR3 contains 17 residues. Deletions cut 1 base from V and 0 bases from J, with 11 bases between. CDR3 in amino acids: CASSLWDGGSGANVLTF. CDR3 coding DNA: TGTGCCAGCAGCTTGTGGGACGGTGGCTCTGGGGCCAACGTCCTGACTTTC.

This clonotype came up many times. CDR3 in amino acids: CASSYSTQGPVDTQYF. The CDR3 DNA sequence: TGTGCCAGCAGTTACTCGACTCAGGGGCCAGTTGATACGCAGTATTTT. The gene calls are TRBV6-5 and TRBJ2-3; weak D call: TRBD1 (6 bases). CDR1 MNHEY and CDR2 SVGAGI come from the germline V gene. This CDR3 spans 16 amino acids. V was cut by 0 bases and J by 6 bases, with 16 bases left in between.

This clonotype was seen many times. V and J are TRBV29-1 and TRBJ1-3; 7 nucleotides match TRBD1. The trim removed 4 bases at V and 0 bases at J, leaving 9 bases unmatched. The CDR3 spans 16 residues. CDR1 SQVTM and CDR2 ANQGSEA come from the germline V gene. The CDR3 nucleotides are TGCAGCGTTGCATCTGGGACAGTTTTCTCTGGAAACACCATATATTTT. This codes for CSVASGTVFSGNTIYF. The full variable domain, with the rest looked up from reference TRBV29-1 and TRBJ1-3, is SAVISQKPSRDICQRGTSLTIQCQVDSQVTMMFWYRQQPGQSLTLIATANQGSEATYESGFVIDKFPISRPNLTFSTLTVSNMSPEDSSIYLCSVASGTVFSGNTIYFGEGSWLTVV.

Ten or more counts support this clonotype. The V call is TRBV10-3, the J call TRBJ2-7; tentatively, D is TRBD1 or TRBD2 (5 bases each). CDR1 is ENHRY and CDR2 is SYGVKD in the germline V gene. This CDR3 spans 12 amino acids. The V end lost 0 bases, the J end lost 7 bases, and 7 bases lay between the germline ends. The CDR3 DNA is TGTGCCATCAGTGAGTCGAGGGGAGAGCAGTACGTC. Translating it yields CAISESRGEQYV.

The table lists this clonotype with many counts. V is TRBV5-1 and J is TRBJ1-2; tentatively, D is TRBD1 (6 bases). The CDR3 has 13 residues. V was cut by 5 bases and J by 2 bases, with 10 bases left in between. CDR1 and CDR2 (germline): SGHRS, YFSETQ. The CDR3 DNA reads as TGCGCCAGCAGTTTCGGGACAAACTATGGCTACACCTTC. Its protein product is CASSFGTNYGYTF. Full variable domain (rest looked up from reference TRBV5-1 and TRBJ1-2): KAGVTQTPRYLIKTRGQQVTLSCSPISGHRSVSWYQQTPGQGLQFLFEYFSETQRNKGNFPGRFSGRQFSNSRSEMNVSTLELGDSALYLCASSFGTNYGYTFGSGTRLTVV.

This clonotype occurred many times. CDR3 DNA: TGCGCCAGCAGCTTGCCCTTGCCCACCACTGGCTACACCTTC. Translation gives CASSLPLPTTGYTF. The gene calls are TRBV5-1 and TRBJ1-2; D not resolved. Germline assignment: CDR1 SGHRS and CDR2 YFSETQ. V lost 1 base to trimming and J lost 7 bases, with 14 bases between them. There are 14 residues in the CDR3.

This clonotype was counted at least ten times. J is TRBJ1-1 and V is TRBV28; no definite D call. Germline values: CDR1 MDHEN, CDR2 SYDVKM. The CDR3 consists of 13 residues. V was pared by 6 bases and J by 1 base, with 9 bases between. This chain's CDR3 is CASRTLQNTEAFF. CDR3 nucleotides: TGTGCCAGCAGGACCCTACAGAACACTGAAGCTTTCTTT.

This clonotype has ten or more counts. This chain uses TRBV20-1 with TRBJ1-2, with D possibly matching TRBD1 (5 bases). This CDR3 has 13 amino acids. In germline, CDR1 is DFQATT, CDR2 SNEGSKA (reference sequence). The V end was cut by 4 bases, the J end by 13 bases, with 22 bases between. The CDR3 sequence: CSANPGKSMARTF. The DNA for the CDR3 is TGCAGTGCTAACCCAGGGAAGTCTATGGCTCGCACCTTC.

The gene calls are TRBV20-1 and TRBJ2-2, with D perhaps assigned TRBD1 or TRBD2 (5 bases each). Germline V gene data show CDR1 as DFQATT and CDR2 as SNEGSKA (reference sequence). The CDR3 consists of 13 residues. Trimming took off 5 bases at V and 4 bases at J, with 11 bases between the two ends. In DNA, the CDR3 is TGCAGTGCTCGGGACCGAAGCACCGGGGAGCTGTTTTTT. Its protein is CSARDRSTGELFF.

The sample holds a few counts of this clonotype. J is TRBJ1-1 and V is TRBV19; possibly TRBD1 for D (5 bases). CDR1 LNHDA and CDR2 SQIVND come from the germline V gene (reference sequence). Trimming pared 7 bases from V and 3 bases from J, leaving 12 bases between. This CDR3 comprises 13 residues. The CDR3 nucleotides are TGTGCCAGTAAGGCAGGGCTATACACTGAAGCTTTCTTT. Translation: CASKAGLYTEAFF.

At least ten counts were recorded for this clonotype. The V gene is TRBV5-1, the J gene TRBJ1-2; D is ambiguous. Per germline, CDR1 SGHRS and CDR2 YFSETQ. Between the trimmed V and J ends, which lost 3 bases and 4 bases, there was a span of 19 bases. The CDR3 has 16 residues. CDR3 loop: CASSSGWVPLGYGYTF. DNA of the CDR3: TGCGCCAGCAGCTCGGGATGGGTCCCCCTTGGCTATGGCTACACCTTC. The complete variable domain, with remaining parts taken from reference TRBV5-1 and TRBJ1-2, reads KAGVTQTPRYLIKTRGQQVTLSCSPISGHRSVSWYQQTPGQGLQFLFEYFSETQRNKGNFPGRFSGRQFSNSRSEMNVSTLELGDSALYLCASSSGWVPLGYGYTFGSGTRLTVV.

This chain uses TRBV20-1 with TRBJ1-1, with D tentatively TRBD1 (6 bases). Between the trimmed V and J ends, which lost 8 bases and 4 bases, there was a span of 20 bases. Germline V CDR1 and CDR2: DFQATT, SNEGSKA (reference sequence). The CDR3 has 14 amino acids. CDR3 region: CSHPGGGLGTEAFF. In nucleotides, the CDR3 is TGCAGTCATCCGGGGGGGGGCTTGGGCACTGAAGCTTTCTTT.

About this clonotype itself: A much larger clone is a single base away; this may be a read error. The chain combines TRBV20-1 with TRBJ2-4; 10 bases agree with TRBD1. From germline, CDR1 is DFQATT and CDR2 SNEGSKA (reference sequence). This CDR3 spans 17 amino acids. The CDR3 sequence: CCTVLIGTGVAKNIQYF. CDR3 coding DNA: TGCTGTACTGTTCTCATCGGGACAGGGGTGGCCAAAAACATTCAGTACTTC.

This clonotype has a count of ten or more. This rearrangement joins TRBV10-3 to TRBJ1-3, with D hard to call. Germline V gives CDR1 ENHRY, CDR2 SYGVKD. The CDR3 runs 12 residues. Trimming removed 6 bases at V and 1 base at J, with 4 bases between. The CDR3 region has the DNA TGTGCCATCAGGCCGTCTGGAAACACCATATATTTT. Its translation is CAIRPSGNTIYF.

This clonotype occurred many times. In nucleotides, the CDR3 is TGTGCCAGCAGCTTAGGGCCCCGACAGGGGCGGAGAACTGAAGCTTTCTTT. It codes for CASSLGPRQGRRTEAFF. This chain connects TRBV7-3 to TRBJ1-1; 8 nucleotides line up with TRBD1. The V gene's germline CDR1 is SGHTA and CDR2 FQGTGA. Unmatched junction bases numbered 13, after V lost 2 bases and J lost 5 bases. The CDR3 loop spans 17 amino acids.

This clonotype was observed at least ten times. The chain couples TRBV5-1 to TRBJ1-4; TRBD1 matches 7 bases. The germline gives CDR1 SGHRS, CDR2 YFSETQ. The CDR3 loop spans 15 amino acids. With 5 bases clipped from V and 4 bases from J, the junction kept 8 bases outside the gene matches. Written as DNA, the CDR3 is TGCGCCAGCAGTTCCTCGGCAGGGGGTAATGAAAAACTGTTTTTT. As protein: CASSSSAGGNEKLFF.

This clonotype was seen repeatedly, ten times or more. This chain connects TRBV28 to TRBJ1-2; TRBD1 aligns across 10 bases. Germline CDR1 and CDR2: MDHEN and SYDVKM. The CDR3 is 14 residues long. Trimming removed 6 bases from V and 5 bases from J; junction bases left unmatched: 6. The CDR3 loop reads CASRTGGASYGYTF. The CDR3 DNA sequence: TGTGCCAGCAGGACAGGGGGCGCTAGTTATGGCTACACCTTC.

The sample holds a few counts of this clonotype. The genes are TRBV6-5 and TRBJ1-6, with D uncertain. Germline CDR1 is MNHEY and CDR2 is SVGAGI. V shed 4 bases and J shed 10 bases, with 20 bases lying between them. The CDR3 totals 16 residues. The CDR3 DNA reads TGTGCCAGCAGTTCCATTCCCGGGAGTGAGAGATCACCCCTCCACTTT. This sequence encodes CASSSIPGSERSPLHF.

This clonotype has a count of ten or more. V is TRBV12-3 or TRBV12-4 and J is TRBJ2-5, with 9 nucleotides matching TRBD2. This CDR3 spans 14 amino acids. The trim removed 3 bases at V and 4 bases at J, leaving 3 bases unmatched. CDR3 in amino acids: CASSFRSGGETQYF. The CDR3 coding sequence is TGTGCCAGCAGTTTCCGTAGCGGGGGAGAGACCCAGTACTTC.

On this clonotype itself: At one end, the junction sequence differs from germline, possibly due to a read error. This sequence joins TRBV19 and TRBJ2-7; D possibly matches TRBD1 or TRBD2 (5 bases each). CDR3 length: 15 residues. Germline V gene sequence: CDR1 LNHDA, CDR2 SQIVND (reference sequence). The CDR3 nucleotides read TGTGCCAGTAGTATAGGTGGGACGGCGACCTACGGGCAGTACTTC. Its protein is CASSIGGTATYGQYF.

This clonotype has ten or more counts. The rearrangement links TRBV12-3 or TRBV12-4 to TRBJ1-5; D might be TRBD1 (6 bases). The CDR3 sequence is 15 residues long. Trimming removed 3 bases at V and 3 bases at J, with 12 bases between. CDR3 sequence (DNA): TGTGCCAGCAGTTTTCGCAGGGGTATCAATCAGCCCCAGCATTTT. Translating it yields CASSFRRGINQPQHF.

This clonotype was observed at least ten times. The CDR3 DNA sequence: TGTGCCAGCAGCTTAGCAGGCTTAGGCCGGGGATCGGCCTACACCTTC. Protein product: CASSLAGLGRGSAYTF. The rearrangement joins TRBV11-2 to TRBJ1-2; D call uncertain. CDR1 SGHAT and CDR2 FQNNGV come from the germline V gene. The CDR3 totals 16 residues. Trimming removed 1 base from V and 10 bases from J, with 22 bases in between.